This T cell receptor (beta chain) emerged from a study of T cell responses to AZD1222 COVID-19 vaccine. Study information: Second doses were pooled across both intervals (about 4 or about 12 weeks).

Only in-frame clones appear in the TCRdb table, and some are missing; sequencing was by immunoSEQ multiplex PCR. This sample has about 130,000 clones, with 93% found just once. This CDR3 contains 15 residues. V lost 2 bases and J lost 1, with 9 bases in between. CDR1 and CDR2 (germline): SGHTA, FQGNSA. Findings of the study overall: Nearly half of spike-specific TCRs reportedly target variant regions that are unmutated in the B.1.351 and B.1.1.7 variants.

A note on this clone: Its antigen is undetermined.

The clonotype originates from an adult in good health. The sample in question was peripheral blood, obtained on day 0 of AZD1222 vaccination. J is TRBJ1-5 and V is TRBV7-2; no firm D call. For the CDR3, the DNA is TGTGCCAGCAGCTTAAACAGCGGGAGCAATCAGCCCCAGCATTTT. It encodes CASSLNSGSNQPQHF.